This T cell receptor beta chain emerged from a study of CD8 T cells in Susac syndrome. Background on the study: Patients with Susac syndrome, at blood draw, were therapy-naive, on corticosteroids, or on intravenous immunoglobulin alone.

Random hexamers were used to reverse transcribe the RNA input (about 0.5 to 1 ug). A multiplex approach, immunoSEQ multiplex PCR, amplified TCR beta CDR3 across 54 Vbeta and 13 Jbeta. TCRdb re-called the immunoSEQ multiplex PCR reads with MiXCR, one entry per CDR3 protein. The top ten clones hold more than 0.12% of a sample with 95,000 to 150,000 distinct CDR3 sequences, approximately 96% of them seen once. Sequencing targeted TCR beta in T cells from blood (CD8+ and CD4+). Looked up from germline, CDR1 is SGHRS and CDR2 is YFSETQ. The ends were cut back, 0 bases at V and 4 bases at J, with 13 bases in the middle. CDR3 size: 15 residues. Worth noting for this clonotype: The antigen is not known.

General observations from the study: The study conceded that relatively few individuals underwent its TCR sequencing and HLA analysis.

The clonotype comes from a human donor with Susac syndrome. The sequenced material came from CD4+ T cells from PBMCs. The genes are TRBV5-1 and TRBJ1-2; no clear D gene. CDR3 protein: CASSLADTWGYGYTF. As DNA, the CDR3 is TGCGCCAGCAGCTTGGCCGACACCTGGGGCTATGGCTACACCTTC.